The 6 T cell receptor beta chains listed next were all sequenced from one sample in a study of tumor-infiltrating lymphocytes in primary liver carcinoma. Total RNA amounting to roughly 0.5 ug was the source from which TCR beta cDNA was made with a constant-region primer. Modified slightly, ARM-PCR produced TCR beta libraries over three nested multiplex PCR rounds. Rounds one and two of PCR, each of roughly 10 cycles, were primed with TRBV1-TRBV30 forward primers and a C-beta reverse primer. TCRdb redid the calling of the multiplex PCR reads with MiXCR, one entry per CDR3 protein. Seen here are approximately 330,000 distinct CDR3 sequences, around three fifths observed once, and the top ten hold about 6.1%. Germline DNA was also extracted, and blood RNA derived from unsorted whole blood. The source material was peripheral blood. The receptors stem from a man in his forties with primary liver carcinoma and hepatitis B virus infection.

Regarding this clonotype: This could be a read error, since a much larger clone is one nucleotide away. The V call is TRBV6-2 or TRBV6-3, the J call TRBJ2-3; D not resolved. This CDR3 has 13 amino acids. Per germline, CDR1 MNHEY and CDR2 SVGEGT. As DNA, the CDR3 is TGTGCCAGCACTTACCTGACCTCTGATACGCAGTATTTT. Its protein is CASTYLTSDTQYF.

Details on this clonotype: An end of the junction differs from the germline gene, which may be a read error. This chain uses TRBV10-3 with TRBJ1-1; no definite D call. Per the germline V gene, CDR1 is ENHRY and CDR2 is SYGVKD. This CDR3 region has 15 residues. The CDR3 region is CSISEYLEVSTEAFF. In DNA form, the CDR3 reads TGTTCCATCAGTGAGTATCTTGAAGTGAGCACTGAAGCTTTCTTT.

V and J are TRBV30 and TRBJ2-7, with D possibly matching TRBD2 (6 bases). Germline loops: CDR1 GTSNPN, CDR2 SVGIG (reference sequence). The CDR3 totals 16 residues. V shed 4 bases and J shed 3 bases, with 22 bases lying between them. The CDR3 region is CAWTRMILGGNYEQYF. CDR3 DNA sequence: TGTGCCTGGACCCGCATGATCCTCGGGGGAAACTACGAGCAGTACTTC.

This clonotype has at least ten counts. The rearrangement links TRBV12-3 or TRBV12-4 to TRBJ2-2; TRBD2 agrees at 8 bases. Losses at the gene ends were 10 bases for V and 6 bases for J; bases not matched to a gene: 10. This CDR3 spans 14 amino acids. In DNA form, the CDR3 reads TGTGCCACGAGAGGGCGGGAGGAAGCCGGGGAGCTGTTTTTT. Amino acids: CATRGREEAGELFF.

This chain uses TRBV5-4 with TRBJ2-1; D gene uncertain. Germline V gene data show CDR1 as SGHNT and CDR2 as YYREEE (reference sequence). This CDR3 is built from 15 residues. Trimming removed 5 bases from V and 5 bases from J, with 17 bases in between. The chain's CDR3 is CASRSPLYGDNEQFF. In DNA, the CDR3 is TGTGCCAGCAGATCTCCCCTTTATGGGGACAATGAGCAGTTCTTC.

Comment on this clonotype: One end of the junction does not line up with germline, which may come from a read error. The genes are TRBV5-5 and TRBJ2-1, with 10 bases fitting TRBD1. In germline, CDR1 is SGHKS, CDR2 YYEKEE (reference sequence). CDR3 length: 17 residues. CDR3 coding DNA: TGTGCCAGCAACCTGGGACAGGGGTTAAACTCCTACGATGAGCAGTTCTTC. Residues: CASNLGQGLNSYDEQFF. The full variable domain, completed using reference TRBV5-5 and TRBJ2-1, is DAGVTQSPTHLIKTRGQQVTLRCSPISGHKSVSWYQQVLGQGPQFIFQYYEKEERGRGNFPDRFSARQFPNYSSELNVNALLLGDSALYLCASNLGQGLNSYDEQFFGPGTRLTVL.